This record concerns one T cell receptor (beta chain) sequence. The method was immunoSEQ multiplex PCR; TCRdb's version includes in-frame clones alone and lacks a portion of them. Among nearly 50,000 clones, about 85% were seen once, and the ten largest hold about 5%. The data stem from a study of blood T cell repertoires in COVID-19. Trimming left V 0 bases short and J 5 bases short, with 14 bases between. Germline V gene lookup returns CDR1 GTSNPN and CDR2 SVGIG (reference sequence). CDR3 length: 14 amino acids. The chain has TRBV30 and TRBJ2-7, with D possibly being TRBD2 (5 bases). The TCR sequence derives from a man aged 35 to 55 with active COVID-19. The sequencing sample was made of peripheral blood. The CDR3 bases are TGTGCCTGGAGTGTAGTTAGCGCGCGGGACGAGCAGTACTTC. This codes for CAWSVVSARDEQYF.